This entry lists 4 T cell receptor beta chains sequenced from one sample in a study of cytomegalovirus exposure and HLA in healthy donors. Only in-frame clones appear in the TCRdb table, and some are missing; sequencing was by immunoSEQ multiplex PCR. The sample lists about 150,000 clones, 85% to 90% occurring once. The sequenced material came from PBMCs. Receptor source: a woman aged 18-29 years in good health and CMV-seropositive.

This rearrangement joins TRBV5-4 to TRBJ2-3; maybe TRBD2 (7 bases). The V end lost 4 bases, the J end lost 9 bases, and 21 bases lay between the germline ends. This CDR3 is built from 15 residues. CDR1 and CDR2 from the germline V gene are SGHNT and YYREEE (reference sequence). The CDR3 nucleotides read TGTGCCAGCAGCCCACTTCGGGCAGGGGAGGGGACGCAGTATTTT. Its translation is CASSPLRAGEGTQYF.

The chain is built from TRBV10-2 and TRBJ2-7; 9 positions agree with TRBD1. Germline CDR1 and CDR2: WSHSY and SAAADI. V was pared by 6 bases and J by 0 bases, with 3 bases of the junction left unmatched. This CDR3 contains 14 residues. For the CDR3, the DNA is TGCGCCAGCAGGGGACAGGGTGACTCCTACGAGCAGTACTTC. The encoded protein is CASRGQGDSYEQYF.

This rearrangement joins TRBV18 to TRBJ2-1, with D perhaps matching TRBD2 (5 bases). CDR1 is KGHSH and CDR2 is LQKENI in the germline V gene. V dropped 8 bases and J dropped 7 bases, with 21 bases sitting between them. This CDR3 is 15 amino acids long. CDR3 nucleotides: TGTGCCAGCACCCTCAGCAGGCCCCGGGGTAATGAGCAGTTCTTC. Its protein product is CASTLSRPRGNEQFF.

The count of this clone is one. The rearrangement links TRBV30 to TRBJ2-1, with TRBD2 matching over 16 bases. V lost 5 bases to trimming and J lost 8 bases; unmatched junction nucleotides: 3. Germline V lookup: CDR1 GTSNPN, CDR2 SVGIG (reference sequence). The CDR3 has 14 amino acids. The CDR3 sequence: CAWGTSGRVDEQFF. The CDR3 DNA sequence: TGTGCCTGGGGGACTAGCGGGAGGGTGGATGAGCAGTTCTTC. Combining the CDR3 with reference TRBV30 and TRBJ2-1 gives the whole variable domain SQTIHQWPATLVQPVGSPLSLECTVEGTSNPNLYWYRQAAGRGLQLLFYSVGIGQISSEVPQNLSASRPQDRQFILSSKKLLLSDSGFYLCAWGTSGRVDEQFFGPGTRLTVL.